The next 27 T cell receptor beta chains were all read from a single sample in a study of a mutant IDH1 vaccine in newly diagnosed glioma. These receptors' antigens are unknown. The time point was: week 23, last vaccination. Alongside topical imiquimod, each dose of vaccine comprised 300 ug of mutant IDH1 20-mer peptide. Assay used: immunoSEQ multiplex PCR; TCRdb lists only in-frame clones, some missing. The sample has over 50,000 clones, approximately 87% seen once. This specimen consisted of PBMCs, obtained from a glioma patient whose treatment included an IDH1 peptide vaccine. The receptors were gathered from a man younger than 35 with glioma.

This chain joins TRBV7-9 and TRBJ1-3, with TRBD1 as a possible D gene (5 bases). CDR3 length: 15 amino acids. Germline values: CDR1 SEHNR, CDR2 FQNEAQ (reference sequence). Trimming removed 3 bases at V and 4 bases at J, with 13 bases between. The CDR3 sequence: CASSLAGVRGNTIYF. Written as DNA, the CDR3 is TGTGCCAGCAGCTTGGCGGGGGTTCGGGGAAACACCATATATTTT.

V usage is TRBV19 and J usage is TRBJ1-5, with D unclear. Looked up from germline, CDR1 is LNHDA and CDR2 is SQIVND (reference sequence). V was cut by 8 bases and J by 9 bases, with 14 bases left in between. The CDR3 totals 12 residues. CDR3 sequence (DNA): TGTGCCAGTTCGTACCCTCCCGGGCCCCAGCATTTT. Its protein product is CASSYPPGPQHF.

V and J are TRBV9 and TRBJ1-1; D call uncertain. Trimming took off 4 bases at V and 2 bases at J, with 15 bases between the two ends. Germline CDR1 and CDR2: SGDLS and YYNGEE. CDR3 size: 15 residues. The CDR3 DNA sequence: TGTGCCAGCAGCTCCGCCGGAAAGCCCAACACTGAAGCTTTCTTT. The encoded protein is CASSSAGKPNTEAFF.

The V gene is TRBV6-5, the J gene TRBJ2-7; 8 bases are a match to TRBD2. The CDR3 covers 15 residues. The germline CDR1 and CDR2 sequences are MNHEY and SVGAGI. The J segment lost 3 bases and the V segment lost 6 bases, leaving 10 bases of the junction unmatched. CDR3 loop: CASRDAGGLNYEQYF. CDR3 nucleotide sequence: TGTGCCAGCAGAGACGCGGGGGGCCTAAACTACGAGCAGTACTTC.

The rearrangement joins TRBV2 to TRBJ2-1, with 8 bases fitting TRBD1. Germline CDR1 SNHLY, CDR2 FYNNEI. The CDR3 is 15 amino acids. J gave up 7 bases and V 11 bases, and 16 bases lay outside the gene matches. CDR3 in DNA: TGTGCCTCCATGGGGGGCAGGGGGCTTCTTAATGAGCAGTTCTTC. This translates into CASMGGRGLLNEQFF.

This clone was seen a handful of times. J is TRBJ1-5 and V is TRBV19; TRBD1 matches 7 bases. From germline, CDR1 is LNHDA and CDR2 SQIVND (reference sequence). Trimming at V came to 6 bases and at J to 2 bases, leaving 10 bases not matched to a gene. This CDR3 has 16 residues. The CDR3 sequence is CASRANRGGGNQPQHF. The CDR3 DNA reads TGTGCCAGTAGGGCAAACAGGGGAGGGGGCAATCAGCCCCAGCATTTT.

This chain uses TRBV6-1 with TRBJ1-1; D is perhaps TRBD1 (6 bases). The V gene's germline CDR1 is MNHNS and CDR2 SASEGT. V lost 2 bases and J lost 0, with 10 bases in between. The CDR3 is 15 amino acids. CDR3 in amino acids: CASSEKQGMNTEAFF. The CDR3 DNA reads TGTGCCAGCAGTGAAAAACAGGGAATGAACACTGAAGCTTTCTTT.

The chain uses TRBV30 and TRBJ2-7, with TRBD1 as a possible D gene (6 bases). Germline V CDR1 and CDR2: GTSNPN, SVGIG (reference sequence). This CDR3 comprises 15 residues. The V end was cut by 4 bases, the J end by 2 bases, with 18 bases between. The CDR3 is CAWTHRVTVPYEQYF. CDR3 sequence (DNA): TGTGCCTGGACCCACAGGGTTACGGTCCCCTACGAGCAGTACTTC.

V usage is TRBV28 and J usage is TRBJ2-7; D is unresolved. Trimming took 6 bases from V and 2 from J, leaving 17 bases between them. CDR1 is MDHEN and CDR2 is SYDVKM in the germline V gene. CDR3 length equals 15 residues. The CDR3 loop is CASSRIEGSPYEQYF. As DNA, the CDR3 is TGTGCCAGCAGCCGGATAGAAGGGTCCCCCTACGAGCAGTACTTC.

The J gene is TRBJ1-2, the V gene TRBV15; a weak D match, TRBD1 (5 bases). The V gene lost 5 bases and the J gene lost 4 bases, with 23 bases spanning the gap. CDR1 is LNHNV and CDR2 is YYDKDF in the germline V gene (reference sequence). The length of the CDR3 is 17 residues. Here the CDR3 reads CATSAGGATYPLYGYTF. The CDR3 nucleotides read TGTGCCACCAGCGCGGGAGGGGCAACCTACCCCCTCTATGGCTACACCTTC.

This clone was observed once. The chain employs TRBV27 and TRBJ2-7, with 9 nucleotides matching TRBD2. The CDR3 spans 15 residues. After removal of 0 bases from V and 3 bases from J, the junction contained 3 bases not matched to a gene. Germline loops: CDR1 MNHEY, CDR2 SMNVEV (reference sequence). The chain's CDR3 is CASSLSSGSVYEQYF. The CDR3 coding sequence is TGTGCCAGCAGTTTATCTAGCGGGAGTGTCTACGAGCAGTACTTC.

The chain has TRBV7-9 and TRBJ1-4; TRBD1 matches at 7 bases. CDR1 and CDR2 from the germline V gene are SEHNR and FQNEAQ (reference sequence). With V trimmed by 1 base and J by 3 bases, 2 bases remained unmatched. The CDR3 spans 15 residues. For the CDR3, the DNA is TGTGCCAGCAGCTTAGGAACAGGGGCTAATGAAAAACTGTTTTTT. Residues: CASSLGTGANEKLFF.

V and J are TRBV19 and TRBJ2-2; D unresolved. CDR3 length: 15 residues. Germline V gene sequence: CDR1 LNHDA, CDR2 SQIVND (reference sequence). Trimming stripped 10 bases from V and 6 bases from J, with 21 bases between. The DNA of the CDR3 is TGTGCCACATCATTATGGACCACCGGCTCCGGGGAGCTGTTTTTT. Amino acids: CATSLWTTGSGELFF.

The rearrangement uses TRBV5-6 and TRBJ1-2; unclear D gene. Per germline, CDR1 SGHDT and CDR2 YYEEEE. This CDR3 is 12 amino acids long. V was clipped by 1 base and J by 4 bases, with 5 bases between them. CDR3 loop: CASSLKVYGYTF. CDR3 nucleotides: TGTGCCAGCAGCTTGAAAGTCTATGGCTACACCTTC.

This chain joins TRBV5-6 and TRBJ2-5; D is uncertain. The germline V gene encodes CDR1 SGHDT and CDR2 YYEEEE. The CDR3 is 14 residues long. V lost 4 bases and J lost 5, with 15 bases in between. CDR3 amino acids: CASSQGLDRETQYF. Here the CDR3 DNA reads TGTGCCAGCAGCCAAGGCCTGGACCGTGAGACCCAGTACTTC.

This chain connects TRBV30 to TRBJ1-4, with a possible D match to TRBD1 (6 bases). Germline values: CDR1 GTSNPN, CDR2 SVGIG (reference sequence). CDR3 length equals 15 residues. Trimming shortened V by 3 bases and J by 0 bases, and 11 bases separated the two germline ends. The CDR3 coding sequence is TGTGCCTGGAGCGTCGGGACATCAACTAATGAAAAACTGTTTTTT. Protein product: CAWSVGTSTNEKLFF.

The chain recombines TRBV11-2 with TRBJ1-3; no reliable D call. The CDR3 loop spans 15 amino acids. In germline, CDR1 is SGHAT, CDR2 FQNNGV. Trimming took 1 base from V and 2 from J, leaving 9 bases between them. The CDR3 coding sequence is TGTGCCAGCAGCTTAGTCCGCTTCGCTGGAAACACCATATATTTT. It yields the protein CASSLVRFAGNTIYF.

This clone was observed a single time. Other DNA variants within this sample encode the same CDR3. CDR3 sequence (DNA): TGCAGTGCTAGGGGCGGAAACACCATATATTTT. The encoded protein is CSARGGNTIYF. The chain has TRBV20-1 and TRBJ1-3, with D unclear. Trimming pared 3 bases from V and 4 bases from J, leaving 4 bases between. Germline CDR1 is DFQATT and CDR2 is SNEGSKA (reference sequence). This CDR3 has 11 amino acids.

The genes are TRBV27 and TRBJ1-4, with 9 bases aligning to TRBD1. With 6 bases clipped from V and 7 bases from J, the junction kept 6 bases outside the gene matches. The CDR3 contains 14 residues. Germline lookup yields CDR1 MNHEY and CDR2 SMNVEV (reference sequence). The CDR3 region has the DNA TGTGCCAGCAGCGGGACAGGGAAGCGTGAAAAACTGTTTTTT. Amino acids: CASSGTGKREKLFF.

The J gene is TRBJ1-2, the V gene TRBV5-4; a weak D match, TRBD1 (6 bases). Germline assignment: CDR1 SGHNT and CDR2 YYREEE (reference sequence). This CDR3 is 15 amino acids long. With 1 base removed from V and 7 bases from J, the gap between germline ends came to 17 bases. CDR3 sequence (DNA): TGTGCCAGCAGCTTGACAGCAGCGCGGGGGCGTGGCTACACCTTC. It is translated as CASSLTAARGRGYTF.

This clone was counted only a few times. The genes are TRBV6-1 and TRBJ1-5; 7 positions agree with TRBD1. The J segment lost 6 bases and the V segment lost 6 bases, leaving 11 bases of the junction unmatched. Germline CDR1 and CDR2: MNHNS and SASEGT. This CDR3 is 15 amino acids long. CDR3 sequence (DNA): TGTGCCAGCAGAAGACTGACAGGGATGGGTCAGCCCCAGCATTTT. Encoded protein: CASRRLTGMGQPQHF.

V gene TRBV19 combines with J gene TRBJ1-2; D unclear. Germline V gene lookup returns CDR1 LNHDA and CDR2 SQIVND (reference sequence). The CDR3 runs to 16 residues. V was cut by 3 bases and J by 5 bases, with 19 bases left in between. For the CDR3, the DNA is TGTGCCAGTAGTATCGGAGGGCGGTATAGTTCTTATGGCTACACCTTC. This gives the protein CASSIGGRYSSYGYTF.

V and J are TRBV7-3 and TRBJ2-2; D perhaps matches TRBD2 (6 bases). The V end was cut by 2 bases, the J end by 5 bases, with 6 bases between. Germline assignment: CDR1 SGHTA and CDR2 FQGTGA. The CDR3 is made up of 13 amino acids. CDR3 residues: CASSLGGTGELFF. For the CDR3, the DNA is TGTGCCAGCAGCTTAGGGGGGACCGGGGAGCTGTTTTTT. Complete variable domain (other parts from reference TRBV7-3 and TRBJ2-2): GAGVSQTPSNKVTEKGKYVELRCDPISGHTALYWYRQSLGQGPEFLIYFQGTGAADDSGLPNDRFFAVRPEGSVSTLKIQRTERGDSAVYLCASSLGGTGELFFGEGSRLTVL.

V gene TRBV30 combines with J gene TRBJ1-1; 7 bases align to TRBD1. After removal of 3 bases from V and 0 bases from J, the junction contained 7 bases not matched to a gene. The CDR3 extends over 15 amino acids. Germline CDR1 reads GTSNPN; CDR2 reads SVGIG (reference sequence). Here the CDR3 reads CAWRGAGTVNTEAFF. Here the CDR3 DNA reads TGTGCCTGGAGGGGCGCCGGGACAGTGAACACTGAAGCTTTCTTT. Full variable domain (missing parts from reference TRBV30 and TRBJ1-1): SQTIHQWPATLVQPVGSPLSLECTVEGTSNPNLYWYRQAAGRGLQLLFYSVGIGQISSEVPQNLSASRPQDRQFILSSKKLLLSDSGFYLCAWRGAGTVNTEAFFGQGTRLTVV.

The genes are TRBV4-3 and TRBJ1-1; possible D gene TRBD1, 6 bases. The CDR3 contains 17 residues. V was trimmed by 0 bases and J by 8 bases, leaving 22 bases between them. From germline, CDR1 is LGHNA and CDR2 YSLEER. DNA of the CDR3: TGCGCCAGCAGCCAAGATGGGAGGTGGGGGCTAGACGGGGAAGCTTTCTTT. Residues: CASSQDGRWGLDGEAFF.

By its share, this clone is medium-sized. Other DNA sequences of this sample code for an identical CDR3. The chain has TRBV15 and TRBJ2-3; D is unclear. The germline V gene encodes CDR1 LNHNV and CDR2 YYDKDF (reference sequence). The CDR3 spans 17 residues. The V and J ends lost 0 bases and 0 bases respectively, with 13 bases between them. CDR3 coding DNA: TGTGCCACCAGCAGAGATCGCTCAAGCCTTAGCACAGATACGCAGTATTTT. Translating it yields CATSRDRSSLSTDTQYF.

This clone was seen once. The chain couples TRBV6-4 to TRBJ1-5; 7 nucleotides line up with TRBD1. Trimming at V came to 10 bases and at J to 3 bases, leaving 6 bases not matched to a gene. This CDR3 is built from 13 residues. Germline assignment: CDR1 MRHNA and CDR2 SNTAGT. CDR3 in DNA: TGTGCCACCGACAGGGAAGTCAATCAGCCCCAGCATTTT. It codes for CATDREVNQPQHF.